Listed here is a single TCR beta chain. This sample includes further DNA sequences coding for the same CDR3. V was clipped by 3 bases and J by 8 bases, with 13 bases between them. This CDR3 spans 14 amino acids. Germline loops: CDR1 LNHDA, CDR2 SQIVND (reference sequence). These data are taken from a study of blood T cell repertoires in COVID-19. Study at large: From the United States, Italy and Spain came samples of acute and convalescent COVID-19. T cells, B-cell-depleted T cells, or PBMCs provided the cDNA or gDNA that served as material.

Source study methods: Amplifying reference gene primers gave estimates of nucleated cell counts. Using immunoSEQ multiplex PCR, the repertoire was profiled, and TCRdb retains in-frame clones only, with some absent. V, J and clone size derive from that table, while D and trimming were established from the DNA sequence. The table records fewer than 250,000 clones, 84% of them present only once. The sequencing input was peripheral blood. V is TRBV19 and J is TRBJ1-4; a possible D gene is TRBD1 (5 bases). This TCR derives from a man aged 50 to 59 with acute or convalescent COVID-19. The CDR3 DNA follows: TGTGCCAGTAGTATTGGAGGGGTAGGGGAAAAACTGTTTTTT. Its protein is CASSIGGVGEKLFF.